This T cell receptor beta chain originates from a study of T cell responses to AZD1222 COVID-19 vaccine. Study-wide results and caveats: CD4 TCRs covered the whole spike, strongest at regions 160-218 and 743-854. It was only after the peak T cell response that any repertoires were sampled. Reports say nearly half of spike-specific TCRs go after unmutated variant regions.

Deletions cut 1 base from V and 8 bases from J, with 8 bases between. This CDR3 region has 12 residues. Germline CDR1 is SEHNR and CDR2 is FQNEAQ (reference sequence). Only in-frame clones appear in the TCRdb table, and some are missing; sequencing was by immunoSEQ multiplex PCR. The data show 40,000 to 50,000 clones, over 70% seen once. This clone was seen just once. What it recognizes is unknown. Pooled in the analysis were second doses at about 4 or about 12 weeks. The TCR originated in an adult who received the AZD1222 COVID-19 vaccine. This sequence joins TRBV7-9 and TRBJ1-2; D ambiguous. Sequenced material: peripheral blood, taken 28 days after the second AZD1222 dose. The CDR3 bases are TGTGCCAGCAGCTTAGAGACTCGGGGCTACACCTTC. Its translation: CASSLETRGYTF. Variable domain in full (rest from reference TRBV7-9 and TRBJ1-2): DTGVSQNPRHKITKRGQNVTFRCDPISEHNRLYWYRQTLGQGPEFLTYFQNEAQLEKSRLLSDRFSAERPKGSFSTLEIQRTEQGDSAMYLCASSLETRGYTFGSGTRLTVV.